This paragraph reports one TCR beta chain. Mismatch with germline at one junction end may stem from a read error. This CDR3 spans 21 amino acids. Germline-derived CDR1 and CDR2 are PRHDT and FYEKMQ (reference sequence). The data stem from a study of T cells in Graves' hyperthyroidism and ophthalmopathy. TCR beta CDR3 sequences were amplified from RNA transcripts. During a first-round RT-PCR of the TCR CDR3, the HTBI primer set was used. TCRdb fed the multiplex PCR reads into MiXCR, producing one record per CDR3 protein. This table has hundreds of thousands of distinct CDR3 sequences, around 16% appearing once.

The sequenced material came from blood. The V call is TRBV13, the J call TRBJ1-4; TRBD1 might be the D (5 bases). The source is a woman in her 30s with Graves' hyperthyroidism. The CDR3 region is CASSLGPRDPSYQATNEELFF. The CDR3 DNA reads TGTGCCAGCAGCTTAGGGCCTCGGGACCCGTCCTATCAAGCAACTAATGAAGAACTGTTTTTT.